This entry lists 29 T cell receptor beta chains sequenced from one sample in a study of response to subunit inactivated influenza vaccine (dated by TCRdb to the late 2010s). The library relied on RT-PCR. TCRdb shows the sequencer as Illumina HiSeq 2500. The public reads were quality trimmed at Q25 with fastp and then assembled into clones with MiXCR by TCRdb, keeping productive beta chains. When rows share a CDR3 protein, they turn into one entry using the most common DNA and genes. This sample holds a few hundred thousand distinct CDR3 sequences; about 14% were observed only once. The ten largest account for around 10% of the sample. The material sequenced was PBMCs from blood, taken approximately 13 days after vaccination. These receptors were collected from a man in his fifties who received an inactivated influenza vaccine. Donor details come from another sample of the same person, matched by shared clones.

This chain uses TRBV30 with TRBJ2-3; D remains ambiguous. From germline, CDR1 is GTSNPN and CDR2 SVGIG (reference sequence). V was shortened by 5 bases and J by 3 bases, with 9 bases between the two germline ends. The CDR3 covers 12 residues. This chain's CDR3 is CAWAPGTDTQYF. The CDR3 coding sequence is TGTGCCTGGGCCCCTGGGACAGATACGCAGTATTTT.

This clonotype turned up a few times. The V and J genes are TRBV28 and TRBJ2-7, with 12 bases matching TRBD2. Germline V gene lookup returns CDR1 MDHEN and CDR2 SYDVKM. J gave up 4 bases and V 4 bases, and 5 bases lay outside the gene matches. This CDR3 region has 15 residues. The DNA for the CDR3 is TGTGCCAGCAGTTCGACTAGCGGGAGTGTATACGAGCAGTACTTC. Translation: CASSSTSGSVYEQYF.

V is TRBV5-5 and J is TRBJ2-1; D possibly corresponds to TRBD2 (7 bases). Trimming pared 1 base from V and 2 bases from J, leaving 16 bases between. Germline V lookup: CDR1 SGHKS, CDR2 YYEKEE (reference sequence). This CDR3 has 17 residues. The CDR3 reads CASSLWGLGGPYNEQFF. Written as DNA, the CDR3 is TGTGCCAGCAGCTTGTGGGGCCTGGGGGGGCCCTACAATGAGCAGTTCTTC.

This clonotype was seen only a few times. The chain carries TRBV5-1 and TRBJ2-3; possibly TRBD2 for D (5 bases). The CDR3 contains 15 residues. Germline lookup yields CDR1 SGHRS and CDR2 YFSETQ. Trimming took off 4 bases at V and 4 bases at J, with 16 bases between the two ends. CDR3 coding DNA: TGCGCCAGCAGCCTTGATGGACGGCGGGCAGATACGCAGTATTTT. As protein: CASSLDGRRADTQYF.

This clonotype was counted a few times. The V call is TRBV12-3 or TRBV12-4, the J call TRBJ1-3; D is undetermined. The CDR3 length is 15 residues. Trimming removed 3 bases at V and 4 bases at J, with 13 bases between. CDR3 sequence reads: CASSFQPPMGNTIYF. The CDR3 DNA reads TGTGCCAGCAGTTTCCAACCCCCGATGGGAAACACCATATATTTT.

This clonotype has just a few counts. The rearrangement joins TRBV29-1 to TRBJ2-5; D is perhaps TRBD2 (6 bases). Germline lookup yields CDR1 SQVTM and CDR2 ANQGSEA. The V gene lost 5 bases and the J gene lost 2 bases, with 12 bases spanning the gap. This CDR3 comprises 13 residues. This CDR3 is CSVSTRTQETQYF. CDR3 DNA sequence: TGCAGCGTTTCGACTAGAACGCAAGAGACCCAGTACTTC. The whole variable domain, filled in from reference TRBV29-1 and TRBJ2-5, reads SAVISQKPSRDICQRGTSLTIQCQVDSQVTMMFWYRQQPGQSLTLIATANQGSEATYESGFVIDKFPISRPNLTFSTLTVSNMSPEDSSIYLCSVSTRTQETQYFGPGTRLLVL.

This clonotype has a handful of counts. V and J are TRBV29-1 and TRBJ1-1; D remains ambiguous. The germline V and J ends were trimmed by 7 bases and 0 bases, with 15 bases remaining between them. The CDR3 totals 14 residues. The germline gives CDR1 SQVTM, CDR2 ANQGSEA. The CDR3 DNA reads TGCAGCGCCCTGCGCCATGGGATGAACACTGAAGCTTTCTTT. Protein: CSALRHGMNTEAFF.

The V and J genes are TRBV3-1 and TRBJ2-5; 7 bases map to TRBD1. Germline values: CDR1 LGHDT, CDR2 YNNKEL (reference sequence). The CDR3 consists of 15 residues. The junction had 4 bases not matched to a gene; V was cut back by 2 bases and J by 1 base. This CDR3 reads CASSQRGTVQETQYF. DNA for the CDR3: TGTGCCAGCAGCCAAAGGGGGACAGTCCAAGAGACCCAGTACTTC.

The V call is TRBV7-2, the J call TRBJ1-6, with D possibly TRBD1 on 6 matching bases. V was pared by 7 bases and J by 4 bases, with 14 bases between. CDR3 length: 15 amino acids. CDR1 SGHTA and CDR2 FQGNSA come from the germline V gene. The CDR3 loop is CASTPRRGYNSPLHF. As DNA, the CDR3 is TGTGCCAGCACCCCCCGGAGGGGGTATAATTCACCCCTCCACTTT.

The gene calls are TRBV7-2 and TRBJ2-1, with 13 bases fitting TRBD2. V shed 2 bases and J 6 bases; nucleotides not matched to a gene: 7. CDR1 SGHTA and CDR2 FQGNSA come from the germline V gene. The CDR3 spans 17 residues. CDR3 amino acids: CASSLTSGRALGNEQFF. CDR3 nucleotide sequence: TGTGCCAGCAGCTTAACTAGCGGGAGGGCCTTAGGCAATGAGCAGTTCTTC.

V usage is TRBV4-2 and J usage is TRBJ2-1; maybe TRBD2 (7 bases). The V end was cut by 1 base, the J end by 6 bases, with 16 bases between. This CDR3 has 16 residues. CDR1 and CDR2 from the germline V gene are LGHNA and YNFKEQ. DNA for the CDR3: TGTGCCAGCAGCCAAGCGATGGCGGGGGCCCCCAATGAGCAGTTCTTC. This translates into CASSQAMAGAPNEQFF.

This clonotype was seen more than once but under ten times. The chain is built from TRBV20-1 and TRBJ1-2; the match to TRBD1 covers 8 bases. The V gene's germline CDR1 is DFQATT and CDR2 SNEGSKA (reference sequence). With V trimmed by 4 bases and J by 4 bases, 8 bases remained unmatched. CDR3 length: 14 amino acids. CDR3 protein: CSAKNAGGVYGYTF. The DNA for the CDR3 is TGCAGTGCTAAAAACGCAGGGGGCGTCTATGGCTACACCTTC.

This clonotype was counted between two and nine times. The chain has TRBV20-1 and TRBJ1-1, with 8 bases aligning to TRBD1. Losses at the gene ends were 2 bases for V and 5 bases for J; bases not matched to a gene: 10. Germline V gene data show CDR1 as DFQATT and CDR2 as SNEGSKA (reference sequence). This CDR3 has 15 amino acids. CDR3 DNA: TGCAGTGCTAGACCCCTACAGGGGGTGCGGACTGAAGCTTTCTTT. This gives the protein CSARPLQGVRTEAFF.

This clonotype turned up a few times. This chain links TRBV18 with TRBJ1-1; possible D gene TRBD1, 5 bases. Germline V CDR1 and CDR2: KGHSH, LQKENI. This CDR3 region has 16 residues. The V end was cut by 3 bases, the J end by 1 base, with 15 bases between. The CDR3 DNA reads TGTGCCAGCTCACCCACTGGCCGGGGGAAGAACACTGAAGCTTTCTTT. Its protein product is CASSPTGRGKNTEAFF.

This clonotype was detected a few times. The chain is built from TRBV5-5 and TRBJ2-5; tentative D call: TRBD1 (6 bases). V lost 6 bases, J lost 5 bases, and 20 bases lay in between. The CDR3 has 15 residues. Germline V gene lookup returns CDR1 SGHKS and CDR2 YYEKEE (reference sequence). This chain's CDR3 is CASTRGGRSYETQYF. The CDR3 DNA reads as TGTGCCAGCACCAGGGGTGGCAGATCCTACGAGACCCAGTACTTC.

Concerning this clonotype itself: This may be a read error, as it is one base from a much larger clone. The chain recombines TRBV12-3 or TRBV12-4 with TRBJ2-1; D ambiguous. V lost 5 bases, J lost 0 bases, and 8 bases lay in between. The CDR3 totals 14 residues. The CDR3 is CASSMQSSYNEQFF. DNA for the CDR3: TGTGCCAGCAGTATGCAGAGCTCCTACAATGAGCAGTTCTTC.

This clonotype was detected a few times. The rearrangement uses TRBV11-2 and TRBJ2-5; TRBD2 matches at 13 bases. V gave up 5 bases and J gave up 4 bases; unmatched junction bases: 7. Germline V gene lookup returns CDR1 SGHAT and CDR2 FQNNGV. This CDR3 has 16 amino acids. The CDR3 sequence: CASSPRLAGGPETQYF. CDR3 in DNA: TGTGCCAGCAGCCCCAGACTAGCGGGGGGCCCAGAGACCCAGTACTTC.

This clonotype showed up just a few times. The rearrangement joins TRBV6-5 to TRBJ2-3; possible D gene TRBD2, 5 bases. Germline lookup yields CDR1 MNHEY and CDR2 SVGAGI. Trimming took off 4 bases at V and 0 bases at J, with 14 bases between the two ends. This CDR3 has 16 amino acids. The CDR3 protein is CASSSGVTNSTDTQYF. CDR3 DNA: TGTGCCAGCAGTTCCGGGGTCACTAATAGCACAGATACGCAGTATTTT.

V gene TRBV5-1 combines with J gene TRBJ2-3; D unresolved. With 1 base removed from V and 2 bases from J, the gap between germline ends came to 8 bases. This CDR3 comprises 14 residues. Germline loops: CDR1 SGHRS, CDR2 YFSETQ. Here the CDR3 reads CASSLPRVTDTQYF. Written as DNA, the CDR3 is TGCGCCAGCAGCTTGCCCCGGGTCACAGATACGCAGTATTTT.

This clonotype was counted ten times or more. The rearrangement joins TRBV4-3 to TRBJ2-1; the D gene is possibly TRBD2 (6 bases). The V gene lost 4 bases and the J gene lost 5 bases, with 18 bases spanning the gap. Germline V gives CDR1 LGHNA, CDR2 YSLEER. The CDR3 length is 16 residues. The chain's CDR3 is CASSPQASAINNEQFF. CDR3 DNA: TGCGCCAGCAGCCCGCAGGCTAGCGCCATAAACAATGAGCAGTTCTTC.

This clonotype was detected only a few times. The V and J genes are TRBV12-3 or TRBV12-4 and TRBJ1-2; D gene unclear. There are 14 residues in the CDR3. Between the trimmed V and J ends, which lost 3 bases and 6 bases, there was a span of 14 bases. CDR3 region: CASSFQTLADGYTF. The CDR3, as DNA: TGTGCCAGCAGTTTCCAGACACTGGCCGATGGCTACACCTTC.

This clonotype was seen a few times. The chain employs TRBV20-1 and TRBJ1-5, with D possibly TRBD1 on 5 matching bases. This CDR3 has 13 amino acids. The germline V and J ends were trimmed by 3 bases and 5 bases, with 11 bases remaining between them. Germline-derived CDR1 and CDR2 are DFQATT and SNEGSKA (reference sequence). The chain's CDR3 is CSARRTRDQPQHF. DNA for the CDR3: TGCAGTGCTAGGAGGACACGGGATCAGCCCCAGCATTTT.

This clonotype was seen a few times. J is TRBJ2-1 and V is TRBV24-1, with D perhaps being TRBD1 or TRBD2 (5 bases each). The germline V and J ends were trimmed by 4 bases and 5 bases, with 11 bases remaining between them. The CDR3 is 14 residues long. CDR1 is KGHDR, CDR2 SFDVKD, per germline. The CDR3 sequence: CATSEWDRDNEQFF. CDR3 coding DNA: TGTGCCACCAGTGAGTGGGACCGAGACAATGAGCAGTTCTTC.

The chain links TRBV10-3 to TRBJ2-7; 7 bases fit TRBD1. From germline, CDR1 is ENHRY and CDR2 SYGVKD. The V segment lost 4 bases and the J segment 4 bases; nucleotides outside the gene matches: 4. CDR3 size: 13 residues. DNA of the CDR3: TGTGCCATCAGTGTTGGGACAGCTTACGAGCAGTACTTC. Amino acid sequence: CAISVGTAYEQYF.

The chain couples TRBV2 to TRBJ1-2; a possible D gene is TRBD1 (6 bases). Trimming shortened V by 8 bases and J by 4 bases, and 17 bases separated the two germline ends. Germline CDR1 is SNHLY and CDR2 is FYNNEI. The CDR3 is 14 residues long. The CDR3 region has the DNA TGTGCCAGCTCAAGCCAGGGGATAGGCTATGGCTACACCTTC. It specifies CASSSQGIGYGYTF.

The chain is built from TRBV7-9 and TRBJ2-1; 12 positions match TRBD2. Unmatched junction bases numbered 6, after V lost 2 bases and J lost 4 bases. This CDR3 is 17 amino acids long. Germline CDR1 is SEHNR and CDR2 is FQNEAQ (reference sequence). This CDR3 is CASSLTGTSGFYNEQFF. The DNA for the CDR3 is TGTGCCAGCAGCTTAACTGGGACTAGCGGGTTTTACAATGAGCAGTTCTTC.

The genes are TRBV10-3 and TRBJ1-2, with 8 bases fitting TRBD1. The ends lost 4 bases at V and 3 bases at J; junction bases unmatched: 1. The CDR3 covers 13 residues. Germline V lookup: CDR1 ENHRY, CDR2 SYGVKD. CDR3 region: CAISADRDYGYTF. The DNA of the CDR3 is TGTGCCATCAGTGCGGACAGGGACTATGGCTACACCTTC.

In this sample, this clonotype turned up a few times. The chain links TRBV9 to TRBJ2-3, with D possibly matching TRBD2 (5 bases). CDR3 length: 14 residues. Germline loops: CDR1 SGDLS, CDR2 YYNGEE. Trimming took off 0 bases at V and 6 bases at J, with 11 bases between the two ends. The CDR3 loop is CASSVAGGGDTQYF. Written as DNA, the CDR3 is TGTGCCAGCAGCGTAGCCGGAGGAGGCGATACGCAGTATTTT.

The chain recombines TRBV9 with TRBJ2-3, with a weak D call TRBD1 (5 bases). V was trimmed by 0 bases and J by 0 bases, leaving 11 bases between them. Germline CDR1 is SGDLS and CDR2 is YYNGEE. The length of the CDR3 is 16 residues. DNA of the CDR3: TGTGCCAGCAGCGTAGGGTGGACAAAAAGCACAGATACGCAGTATTTT. It yields the protein CASSVGWTKSTDTQYF.